The 3 T cell receptor beta chains presented below share a single source sample, sequenced in a study of T cell clonality in common variable immunodeficiency. Generated by immunoSEQ multiplex PCR, the TCRdb table keeps only in-frame clones and is missing some. The data show about 47,000 clones, with none appearing a single time. The sequenced sample consisted of peripheral blood mononuclear cells. The source of these receptors is a person aged 18 to 70 in good health.

In its sample, this clone was seen many times. The read gets to within 3 residues of the CDR3 end, and the germline J gene fills in the rest. The rearrangement links TRBV2 to TRBJ2-5; D gene unclear. The CDR3 is 14 amino acids. The germline V gene encodes CDR1 SNHLY and CDR2 FYNNEI. V lost 1 base and J lost 2, with 8 bases in between. Partial CDR3 DNA: TGTGCCAGCAGTGAAGGACGGGTTCAAGAGACC. Protein: CASSEGRVQET. In full, the CDR3 reads CASSEGRVQETQYF.

This clone was recorded many times. Read data end 3 residues before the CDR3 end; the end is taken from the germline J gene. The rearrangement joins TRBV2 to TRBJ1-4; possible D gene TRBD1, 6 bases. Germline values: CDR1 SNHLY, CDR2 FYNNEI. The CDR3 is 15 amino acids. The ends were cut back, 6 bases at V and 0 bases at J, with 11 bases in the middle. The DNA read from the CDR3 is TGTGCCAGCAGGTGGACAGCTTCAACTAATGAAAAA. As protein: CASRWTASTNEK. From start to end, the CDR3 is CASRWTASTNEKLFF.

In this sample, this clone turned up many times. The CDR3 is cut off 3 residues early in the read; its end comes from the germline J gene. This sequence joins TRBV7-6 and TRBJ2-1, with D tentatively TRBD2 (6 bases). This CDR3 region has 17 residues. V dropped 3 bases and J dropped 6 bases, with 21 bases sitting between them. From germline, CDR1 is SGHVS and CDR2 FNYEAQ. CDR3 bases read: TGTGCCAGCAGCTTGGAGCCGGGACTCCCATTGGGCAATGAG. Its translation is CASSLEPGLPLGNE. The full-length CDR3 reads as CASSLEPGLPLGNEQFF.